This TCR beta chain was observed in a study of spatial heterogeneity in lung cancer. Whole-study context: Among detected sequences, beta-chain ones consistently exceeded alpha-chain ones in number.

The CDR3 has 17 amino acids. In germline, CDR1 is KGHDR, CDR2 SFDVKD. Deletions cut 2 bases from V and 3 bases from J, with 15 bases between. As to time point: blood at routine non-recurrence follow-up after resection. The input material, whole RNA from tumor, nontumor lung or frozen PBMC, was sequenced unsorted. TCRdb re-analysed the 5' RACE reads in MiXCR, keeping a single row per CDR3 protein. The repertoire holds roughly 120,000 distinct CDR3 sequences, with 9% to 15% as singletons. This clonotype was detected a few times. The V gene is TRBV24-1, the J gene TRBJ2-2; perhaps TRBD2 as D (6 bases). The specimen comprised PBMCs, sampled at follow-up. This sequence was found in a male donor with early-stage non-small cell lung cancer. CDR3 sequence (DNA): TGTGCCACCAGTGATTCCCAAGGGACTCTGGACACCGGGGAGCTGTTTTTT. Its translation is CATSDSQGTLDTGELFF.